A single sample gave rise to the 7 T cell receptor beta chains below, sequenced in a study of control samples from healthy donors and cancer patients. The method was immunoSEQ multiplex PCR; TCRdb's version includes in-frame clones alone and lacks a portion of them. Counted here are about 120,000 clones, around 89% occurring once; the ten biggest clones make up 30% to 50%. The specimen was blood. The receptors were gathered from a man aged 50 to 59 in good health.

This sequence joins TRBV7-8 and TRBJ2-2; D might be TRBD1 (5 bases). In germline, CDR1 is SGHVS, CDR2 FQNEAQ. The V end lost 6 bases, the J end lost 4 bases, and 9 bases lay between the germline ends. The CDR3 spans 13 residues. The CDR3 here is CASRPRVTGELFF. The CDR3 DNA follows: TGTGCCAGCAGGCCCAGGGTCACCGGGGAGCTGTTTTTT.

The rearrangement joins TRBV4-2 to TRBJ2-7; TRBD1 matches 7 bases. CDR3 length: 15 amino acids. Germline loops: CDR1 LGHNA, CDR2 YNFKEQ. Trimming took 0 bases from V and 2 from J; bases not matched to a gene: 4. The CDR3 protein is CASSQEIQGPYEQYF. The CDR3 DNA reads as TGTGCCAGCAGCCAAGAAATACAGGGGCCCTACGAGCAGTACTTC.

V usage is TRBV3-1 (or the pseudogene TRBV3-2) and J usage is TRBJ1-1; D not certain. Looked up from germline, CDR1 is LGHDT and CDR2 is YNNKEL (reference sequence). The CDR3 spans 15 residues. Trimming cost V 1 base and J 4 bases, with 13 bases left between them. For the CDR3, the DNA is TGTGCCAGCAGCCAAGCGGGGAATTCGGGCACTGAAGCTTTCTTT. As protein: CASSQAGNSGTEAFF.

The V call is TRBV20-1, the J call TRBJ2-7; D not resolved. CDR3 length: 14 residues. Germline CDR1 and CDR2: DFQATT and SNEGSKA (reference sequence). V was shortened by 3 bases and J by 0 bases, with 12 bases between the two germline ends. CDR3 in amino acids: CSASLYLSSYEQYF. CDR3 nucleotide sequence: TGCAGTGCTAGTTTATACCTAAGCTCCTACGAGCAGTACTTC.

V usage is TRBV19 and J usage is TRBJ1-2; D is unresolved. The ends were cut back, 5 bases at V and 4 bases at J, with 11 bases in the middle. The CDR3 consists of 13 residues. Germline lookup yields CDR1 LNHDA and CDR2 SQIVND (reference sequence). The CDR3 DNA reads as TGTGCCAGTAGTTACGGGGAAGGCTATGGCTACACCTTC. Protein sequence: CASSYGEGYGYTF.

The genes are TRBV18 and TRBJ1-2, with D perhaps TRBD1 (6 bases). The CDR3 is 15 amino acids. Deletions cut 3 bases from V and 4 bases from J, with 15 bases between. Germline CDR1 KGHSH, CDR2 LQKENI. The CDR3 nucleotides are TGTGCCAGCTCACCGACCTCGGGGGGCTTCTATGGCTACACCTTC. It translates to CASSPTSGGFYGYTF.

This clone was observed a single time. V is TRBV2 and J is TRBJ1-1; no firm D call. Germline lookup yields CDR1 SNHLY and CDR2 FYNNEI. The CDR3 sequence is 12 residues long. V lost 4 bases and J lost 11, with 14 bases in between. This chain's CDR3 is CASSATSQSAFF. In nucleotides, the CDR3 is TGTGCCAGCAGTGCCACTTCTCAATCGGCTTTCTTT.